The 24 T cell receptor beta chains listed next were all sequenced from one sample in a study of T-cell memory formation after mild COVID-19. TCRdb passed the 5' RACE reads through MiXCR, listing each CDR3 protein once. The sample includes 250,000 to 400,000 distinct CDR3 sequences, more than 13% of them seen just once. The sequenced material came from PBMCs or a T cell subset sorted from them (not recorded which). The receptors were sampled from a young man who had mild COVID-19 (a few samples of this study predate the infection). Cell type and time point are not known.

The chain combines TRBV7-8 with TRBJ2-7; the match to TRBD1 covers 8 bases. The CDR3 is 15 residues long. After removal of 5 bases from V and 3 bases from J, the junction contained 9 bases not matched to a gene. Germline CDR1 reads SGHVS; CDR2 reads FQNEAQ. CDR3 amino acids: CASSPTGTGYYEQYF. The CDR3 region has the DNA TGTGCCAGCAGCCCTACCGGGACAGGATACTACGAGCAGTACTTC. The full variable domain, with the rest looked up from reference TRBV7-8 and TRBJ2-7, is GAGVSQSPRYKVAKRGQDVALRCDPISGHVSLFWYQQALGQGPEFLTYFQNEAQLDKSGLPSDRFFAERPEGSVSTLKIQRTQQEDSAVYLCASSPTGTGYYEQYFGPGTRLTVT.

This clonotype turned up a few times. This chain links TRBV29-1 with TRBJ2-3; 8 bases are a match to TRBD1. With V trimmed by 3 bases and J by 4 bases, 3 bases remained unmatched. CDR3 length: 13 amino acids. Per the germline V gene, CDR1 is SQVTM and CDR2 is ANQGSEA. The CDR3 DNA is TGCAGCGTTGACCAGACAGGGGCAGATACGCAGTATTTT. This codes for CSVDQTGADTQYF.

This clonotype was seen repeatedly, ten times or more. The CDR3 DNA reads TGTGCCAGCAGCGTAGATAGAGATACGCAGTATTTT. Translation: CASSVDRDTQYF. This rearrangement joins TRBV9 to TRBJ2-3; no clear D gene. V lost 0 bases to trimming and J lost 5 bases, with 4 bases between them. The length of the CDR3 is 12 residues. Per the germline V gene, CDR1 is SGDLS and CDR2 is YYNGEE. Drawing the rest from reference TRBV9 and TRBJ2-3, the complete variable domain is DSGVTQTPKHLITATGQRVTLRCSPRSGDLSVYWYQQSLDQGLQFLIQYYNGEERAKGNILERFSAQQFPDLHSELNLSSLELGDSALYFCASSVDRDTQYFGPGTRLTVL.

CDR3: CASSYTGEQFF. Here the CDR3 DNA reads TGTGCCAGCAGTTATACGGGAGAGCAGTTCTTC. This chain connects TRBV6-6 to TRBJ2-1, with D perhaps TRBD2 (5 bases). Germline V gene lookup returns CDR1 MNHNY and CDR2 SVGAGI (reference sequence). The CDR3 is 11 residues long. The V and J ends lost 3 bases and 10 bases respectively, with 7 bases between them.

This chain links TRBV20-1 with TRBJ1-1; TRBD1 might be the D (5 bases). V lost 0 bases to trimming and J lost 0 bases, with 11 bases between them. Germline V gives CDR1 DFQATT, CDR2 SNEGSKA (reference sequence). The CDR3 loop spans 15 amino acids. CDR3 in amino acids: CSARDGGTMNTEAFF. The DNA for the CDR3 is TGCAGTGCTAGAGATGGGGGAACGATGAACACTGAAGCTTTCTTT.

The sample holds a few counts of this clonotype. The V gene is TRBV3-1, the J gene TRBJ2-7; the match to TRBD2 covers 9 bases. Germline trimming cut 0 bases from V and 7 bases from J; bases unmatched to any gene: 7. There are 15 residues in the CDR3. Germline CDR1 reads LGHDT; CDR2 reads YNNKEL (reference sequence). The CDR3 nucleotides read TGTGCCAGCAGCCAAGATCGCGGGGGGGCCCAAGAGCAGTACTTC. It specifies CASSQDRGGAQEQYF.

This clonotype was recorded many times. The chain combines TRBV7-9 with TRBJ1-1; D remains ambiguous. This CDR3 spans 13 amino acids. CDR1 and CDR2 (germline): SEHNR, FQNEAQ (reference sequence). V was clipped by 3 bases and J by 1 base, with 6 bases between them. This CDR3 is CASSFSPNTEAFF. In DNA, the CDR3 is TGTGCCAGCAGCTTCTCTCCGAACACTGAAGCTTTCTTT. Based on the CDR3 plus reference TRBV7-9 and TRBJ1-1, the full variable domain is DTGVSQNPRHKITKRGQNVTFRCDPISEHNRLYWYRQTLGQGPEFLTYFQNEAQLEKSRLLSDRFSAERPKGSFSTLEIQRTEQGDSAMYLCASSFSPNTEAFFGQGTRLTVV.

This clonotype turned up a few times. The chain links TRBV5-1 to TRBJ2-5; D is ambiguous. The germline V gene encodes CDR1 SGHRS and CDR2 YFSETQ. The V and J ends lost 4 bases and 4 bases respectively, with 8 bases between them. This CDR3 is 12 amino acids long. The DNA for the CDR3 is TGCGCCAGCAGCCTTGAAGCAGAGACCCAGTACTTC. This codes for CASSLEAETQYF.

This clonotype has just one count. This chain links TRBV7-8 with TRBJ2-1, with 7 bases fitting TRBD2. This CDR3 region has 16 residues. The germline V gene has CDR1 SGHVS and CDR2 FQNEAQ. The V gene end was trimmed by 6 bases and the J gene end by 7 bases; junction bases not matched to a gene: 15. The chain's CDR3 is CASRIPAGEGINEQFF. CDR3 DNA sequence: TGTGCCAGCAGGATACCGGCTGGGGAGGGGATAAATGAGCAGTTCTTC.

This clonotype was observed a handful of times. The V call is TRBV21-1, the J call TRBJ2-1; the DNA was not compared with TRBD1, the D call given in the table. TRBV21-1 represents a pseudogene. The CDR3 runs to 14 residues. The DNA for the CDR3 is TGTGCCAGCAGCAATAATATTAGGGGATGGGAGCAGTTCTTC. Translation gives CASSNNIRGWEQFF.

There are a few counts of this clonotype. The genes are TRBV14 and TRBJ2-1; D is possibly TRBD1 or TRBD2 (5 bases each). The CDR3 covers 12 residues. Deletions cut 10 bases from V and 12 bases from J, with 19 bases between. Germline CDR1 SGHDN, CDR2 FVKESK. The CDR3 DNA follows: TGTGCCACAAAGGGACCGCCTCAAAGGCAGTTCTTC. It encodes CATKGPPQRQFF. Combining the CDR3 with reference TRBV14 and TRBJ2-1 gives the whole variable domain EAGVTQFPSHSVIEKGQTVTLRCDPISGHDNLYWYRRVMGKEIKFLLHFVKESKQDESGMPNNRFLAERTGGTYSTLKVQPAELEDSGVYFCATKGPPQRQFFGPGTRLTVL.

This chain joins TRBV6-5 and TRBJ2-5, with 8 bases aligning to TRBD1. The CDR3 loop spans 15 amino acids. The trim removed 5 bases at V and 5 bases at J, leaving 10 bases unmatched. CDR1 is MNHEY, CDR2 SVGAGI, per germline. The CDR3 DNA follows: TGTGCCAGCAGTAACGGACAGGGAAGGACGGAGACCCAGTACTTC. It translates to CASSNGQGRTETQYF.

This clonotype was detected only a few times. The chain is built from TRBV18 and TRBJ1-5; possibly TRBD1 for D (5 bases). The CDR3 has 15 amino acids. Germline loops: CDR1 KGHSH, CDR2 LQKENI. V lost 4 bases and J 3 bases, leaving 13 bases between the germline ends. The CDR3 here is CASSLGRGANQPQHF. Here the CDR3 DNA reads TGTGCCAGCTCACTCGGGAGAGGGGCCAATCAGCCCCAGCATTTT. Drawing the rest from reference TRBV18 and TRBJ1-5, the complete variable domain is NAGVMQNPRHLVRRRGQEARLRCSPMKGHSHVYWYRQLPEEGLKFMVYLQKENIIDESGMPKERFSAEFPKEGPSILRIQQVVRGDSAAYFCASSLGRGANQPQHFGDGTRLSIL.

This clonotype was seen a few times. The rearrangement uses TRBV6-2 or TRBV6-3 and TRBJ2-1; weak D call: TRBD2 (5 bases). This CDR3 has 13 amino acids. V was trimmed by 7 bases and J by 6 bases, leaving 13 bases between them. Germline V CDR1 and CDR2: MNHEY, SVGEGT. For the CDR3, the DNA is TGTGCCAGCAACGGACTCGGTTCCAATGAGCAGTTCTTC. Its protein product is CASNGLGSNEQFF.

The rearrangement links TRBV5-4 to TRBJ2-3; the match to TRBD1 covers 7 bases. Germline CDR1 is SGHNT and CDR2 is YYREEE (reference sequence). The V gene end was trimmed by 0 bases and the J gene end by 0 bases; junction bases not matched to a gene: 4. CDR3 length: 16 residues. CDR3 in DNA: TGTGCCAGCAGCTTGGAGGGGGCCCCTAGCACAGATACGCAGTATTTT. This translates into CASSLEGAPSTDTQYF.

The J gene is TRBJ1-5, the V gene TRBV19; D ambiguous. Trimming pared 3 bases from V and 6 bases from J, leaving 12 bases between. In germline, CDR1 is LNHDA, CDR2 SQIVND (reference sequence). The CDR3 length is 14 residues. The CDR3 DNA follows: TGTGCCAGTAGTATCGTACCGGGTAGTCAGCCCCAGCATTTT. Translated: CASSIVPGSQPQHF.

The V call is TRBV6-6, the J call TRBJ1-6; D is undetermined. The V gene lost 4 bases and the J gene lost 6 bases, with 13 bases spanning the gap. Germline CDR1 and CDR2: MNHNY and SVGAGI (reference sequence). CDR3 length equals 15 residues. The DNA for the CDR3 is TGTGCCAGCAGTTCAGATCGTAGCAGTAATTCACCCCTCCACTTT. Encoded protein: CASSSDRSSNSPLHF.

This clonotype was seen at least ten times. The chain uses TRBV7-2 and TRBJ2-7; either TRBD1 or TRBD2 may fit D (7 bases each). This CDR3 is built from 15 residues. Deletions cut 5 bases from V and 6 bases from J, with 20 bases between. CDR1 and CDR2 from the germline V gene are SGHTA and FQGNSA. CDR3 coding DNA: TGTGCCAGCAGCAGGAACAGGGGCCCGGGGGGCGAGCAGTACTTC. Its translation: CASSRNRGPGGEQYF.

The rearrangement links TRBV7-9 to TRBJ2-7, with 8 bases matching TRBD2. The CDR3 consists of 14 residues. V was pared by 5 bases and J by 3 bases, with 6 bases of the junction left unmatched. CDR1 is SEHNR, CDR2 FQNEAQ, per germline (reference sequence). CDR3 bases: TGTGCCAGCAGCAATAGCGGGGCCCACTACGAGCAGTACTTC. The encoded protein is CASSNSGAHYEQYF.

The chain carries TRBV20-1 and TRBJ1-1; tentative D call: TRBD1 (6 bases). This CDR3 comprises 12 residues. Germline V gene sequence: CDR1 DFQATT, CDR2 SNEGSKA (reference sequence). Trimming took off 2 bases at V and 6 bases at J, with 10 bases between the two ends. The CDR3 spells CSARQGRPEAFF. The CDR3 DNA reads TGCAGTGCTAGACAGGGGCGCCCTGAAGCTTTCTTT.

This rearrangement joins TRBV27 to TRBJ1-1, with D perhaps TRBD1 (5 bases). The CDR3 consists of 16 residues. Per the germline V gene, CDR1 is MNHEY and CDR2 is SMNVEV (reference sequence). The V end lost 3 bases, the J end lost 1 base, and 15 bases lay between the germline ends. DNA for the CDR3: TGTGCCAGCAGTTTTAGGTCGGCAGGGAGGAACACTGAAGCTTTCTTT. This gives the protein CASSFRSAGRNTEAFF.

This clonotype showed up many times. This chain links TRBV12-3 or TRBV12-4 with TRBJ2-7; D ambiguous. Between the trimmed V and J ends, which lost 3 bases and 6 bases, there was a span of 12 bases. The CDR3 sequence is 13 residues long. The CDR3 spells CASSFSRVSEQYF. The CDR3 nucleotides are TGTGCCAGCAGTTTCAGCCGGGTATCCGAGCAGTACTTC.

The V call is TRBV9, the J call TRBJ2-3; 12 positions agree with TRBD2. The germline gives CDR1 SGDLS, CDR2 YYNGEE. There are 16 residues in the CDR3. Trimming took 3 bases from V and 5 from J; bases not matched to a gene: 7. CDR3 in DNA: TGTGCCAGCAGCGGTACCGGGACTAGCGGGCTAGATACGCAGTATTTT. Its protein is CASSGTGTSGLDTQYF.

This clonotype was found many times. The rearrangement links TRBV6-5 to TRBJ2-2, with 7 positions matching TRBD1. Germline trimming cut 0 bases from V and 3 bases from J; bases unmatched to any gene: 7. The CDR3 has 17 amino acids. CDR1 is MNHEY and CDR2 is SVGAGI in the germline V gene. In nucleotides, the CDR3 is TGTGCCAGCAGTTACTCGAGACAGGGTTGGGACACCGGGGAGCTGTTTTTT. Translation: CASSYSRQGWDTGELFF.